This is a list of T cell receptor beta chains from one sample in a study of cytomegalovirus exposure and HLA in healthy donors. Produced via immunoSEQ multiplex PCR; TCRdb's table is partial and in-frame only. This sample has some 210,000 clones; about three quarters occur once, and the top ten carry 2% to 2.5%. The sequencing input was PBMCs. These receptors all stem from a woman aged 30 to 39 in good health and CMV-seropositive. CDR3s include the opening cysteine and the closing phenylalanine or tryptophan. The D gene is left open where the match is weak. Size values are once, few and many counts, or a class for expanded clones, and some rows have none.

D gene | clone size | CDR3 length | J gene | V gene | CDR3 DNA | CDR3 protein
TRBD2 | NA | 15 | TRBJ2-1 | TRBV9 | TGTGCCAGCAGGGCAGCGGGAGGGCCTGAAAATGAGCAGTTCTTC | CASRAAGGPENEQFF
NA | NA | 14 | TRBJ1-6 | TRBV7-2 | TGTGCCAGCAGTCCCGGGTTTGTGGGTTCACCCCTCCACTTT | CASSPGFVGSPLHF
TRBD2 | NA | 14 | TRBJ2-7 | TRBV7-2 | TGTGCCAGCAGTTATATGACTAGCGGGGGCGAGCAGTACTTC | CASSYMTSGGEQYF
NA | NA | 14 | TRBJ1-5 | TRBV2 | TGTGCCAGCAGAAGACACTTTAGCAATCAGCCCCAGCATTTT | CASRRHFSNQPQHF
NA | NA | 17 | TRBJ1-2 | TRBV11-2 | TGTGCCAGCAGCCGATTACAGCGCCCGGGGGTTAACTATGGCTACACCTTC | CASSRLQRPGVNYGYTF
NA | few | 13 | TRBJ1-5 | TRBV29-1 | TGCAGCGTTCGGGACAATCACAATCAGCCCCAGCATTTT | CSVRDNHNQPQHF
NA | NA | 14 | TRBJ1-1 | TRBV7-9 | TGTGCCAGCAGCTCTACACGGGGGGACACTGAAGCTTTCTTT | CASSSTRGDTEAFF
NA | NA | 14 | TRBJ2-7 | TRBV5-1 | TGCGCCAGCAGCCCCCTGGGAGGCAACTACGAGCAGTACTTC | CASSPLGGNYEQYF
TRBD2 | few | 16 | TRBJ2-3 | TRBV5-6 | TGTGCCAGCAGCTTGAAGGCGGGGGGGCCGCTAAATACGCAGTATTTT | CASSLKAGGPLNTQYF
NA | NA | 13 | TRBJ2-5 | TRBV6-5 | TGTGCCAGCAACTACAGGAGTGGAGAGACCCAGTACTTC | CASNYRSGETQYF
NA | NA | 15 | TRBJ1-2 | TRBV4-1 | TGCGCCAGCAGCCAAGAAGGCCGAGGGAGTCATGGCTACACCTTC | CASSQEGRGSHGYTF
NA | few | 14 | TRBJ1-5 | TRBV27 | TGTGCCAGCAGTACGGGGGAAAGCAATCAGCCCCAGCATTTT | CASSTGESNQPQHF
NA | few | 13 | TRBJ1-1 | TRBV7-2 | TGTGCCAGCAACCCCGGAGGGGACACTGAAGCTTTCTTT | CASNPGGDTEAFF
TRBD1 | NA | 20 | TRBJ2-4 | TRBV16 | TGTGCCAGCAGCCAATCAAGTTCCCTATGGGACAGGGATTATAGGAACATTCAGTACTTC | CASSQSSSLWDRDYRNIQYF
TRBD2 | NA | 17 | TRBJ2-3 | TRBV4-2 | TGTGCCAGCAGCCTCCAGACACTAGCGAGTCACACAGATACGCAGTATTTT | CASSLQTLASHTDTQYF
NA | NA | 14 | TRBJ2-7 | TRBV18 | TGTGCCAGCTCATCTCAGAGGCAGCTCGACGAGCAGTACTTC | CASSSQRQLDEQYF
NA | NA | 13 | TRBJ2-7 | TRBV7-2 | TGTGCCAGCAGCTTAATTCGGGGGTACGAGCAGTACTTC | CASSLIRGYEQYF
NA | NA | 15 | TRBJ1-1 | TRBV18 | TGTGCCAGCTCACCAGGCTCGTCGGGGAACACTGAAGCTTTCTTT | CASSPGSSGNTEAFF
NA | NA | 14 | TRBJ1-5 | TRBV27 | TGTGCCAGCAGTTTCCTGGGTCGGGATCAGCCCCAGCATTTT | CASSFLGRDQPQHF
NA | NA | 16 | TRBJ2-1 | TRBV9 | TGTGCCAGCAGCGTAGACCCCGGGAGCTCCTACAATGAGCAGTTCTTC | CASSVDPGSSYNEQFF
TRBD2 | few | 16 | TRBJ2-1 | TRBV7-2 | TGTGCCAGCAGCCCAGGGGGAGCTAGCGGGAGGAATGAGCAGTTCTTC | CASSPGGASGRNEQFF
TRBD2 | NA | 10 | TRBJ2-5 | TRBV23-1 | TGCGCCAGCAGTCCGGCTAGCGGCTACTTC | CASSPASGYF
TRBD2 | NA | 16 | TRBJ2-5 | TRBV29-1 | TGCAGCGTTGAAGATCCCGGGACTAGCGGGAAAGAGACCCAGTACTTC | CSVEDPGTSGKETQYF
NA | few | 13 | TRBJ2-7 | TRBV27 | TGTGCCAGCAGTTTACAGGTTACCTACGAGCAGTACTTC | CASSLQVTYEQYF
TRBD2 | NA | 17 | TRBJ2-7 | TRBV19 | TGTGCCAGTAGTCCACTCCCCTCGGTAGCGGGCTACTACGAGCAGTACTTC | CASSPLPSVAGYYEQYF